The rows below give T cell receptor beta chains drawn from one sample of a study of T-cell reconstitution after alpha-beta-depleted transplantation in children. TCRdb called the PCR reads again in MiXCR, with one record for every CDR3 protein. The sample contains some 300,000 distinct CDR3 sequences, about 9.4% of which appear only once. Sequences were derived from PBMCs from the stem cell graft donor, sampled from the stem cell graft. The receptors derive from a human donor who donated a stem cell graft to a child with acute lymphoblastic leukemia. Each CDR3 is given with its conserved first and last residue. The D gene is left open where the match is weak. Where a row states a size, it is once, few, many or the class of an expanded clone; other rows omit it.

D	J	V	size	DNA	CDR3
TRBD1	TRBJ2-2	TRBV29-1	NA	TGCAGCGTGACCCAGGGGGCGAGTTGGACCGGGGAGCTGTTTTTT	CSVTQGASWTGELFF
TRBD2	TRBJ2-5	TRBV6-2/TRBV6-3	NA	TGTGCCAGCAGTTTCGCGGGACTACTCCAAGAGACCCAGTACTTC	CASSFAGLLQETQYF
NA	TRBJ2-5	TRBV7-3	many	TGTGCCAGCAGCTTAACGGCGGATCAAGAGACCCAGTACTTC	CASSLTADQETQYF
NA	TRBJ2-7	TRBV5-5	few	TGTGCCAGCAGCTTGGAGAGGCAGGGCCGGTACGAGCAGTACTTC	CASSLERQGRYEQYF
NA	TRBJ1-3	TRBV6-1	few	TGTGCCAGCAGCCGGGACCCATTCTCTGGAAACACCATATATTTT	CASSRDPFSGNTIYF
NA	TRBJ1-5	TRBV5-1	NA	TGCGCCAGCAGCTTGGTGCCGGGTTCAGGCAATCAGCCCCAGCATTTT	CASSLVPGSGNQPQHF
NA	TRBJ1-2	TRBV5-1	NA	TGCGCCAGCAGCTTGGAAGGGAGAACTGGGGCGGATGGCTACACCTTC	CASSLEGRTGADGYTF
NA	TRBJ1-6	TRBV5-1	NA	TGCGCCAGCAGCCCTTTGGGGCCGGAGTATAATTCACCCCTCCACTTT	CASSPLGPEYNSPLHF
NA	TRBJ2-3	TRBV28	NA	TGTGCCAGCAGTTTAAGGCGCCAAGCAGATACGCAGTATTTT	CASSLRRQADTQYF
TRBD1	TRBJ2-6	TRBV7-8	NA	TGTGCCAGCGAAATACAGGGGAGCTCTGGGGCCAACGTCCTGACTTTC	CASEIQGSSGANVLTF
NA	TRBJ2-7	TRBV6-5	many	TGTGCCAGCAGAAAGGACTACGAGCAGTACTTC	CASRKDYEQYF
TRBD2	TRBJ2-3	TRBV5-5	NA	TGTGCCAGCAGCTTGGTACTAGCGGCGATCACAGATACGCAGTATTTT	CASSLVLAAITDTQYF
NA	TRBJ1-6	TRBV20-1	NA	TGCAGTGCTAGAACGGGGGCGCAGGCACCCCTCCACTTT	CSARTGAQAPLHF
NA	TRBJ2-5	TRBV2	NA	TGTGCCAGCCAGCCCCGGAGGGTTGAGACCCAGTACTTC	CASQPRRVETQYF
NA	TRBJ1-2	TRBV29-1	many	TGCAGCGTTGAAGATCCCGTGGGTATGTTCTACACCTTC	CSVEDPVGMFYTF
TRBD2	TRBJ2-1	TRBV3-1	NA	TGTGCCAGCAGCCAAGTGAGCGGGAGGGGCTCCTACAATGAGCAGTTCTTC	CASSQVSGRGSYNEQFF
NA	TRBJ2-1	TRBV4-1	NA	TGCGCCAGCAGCCCCGGGGACAGACTTTATCACGGGACTCCTAAGGAGGGGGGGTACAATGAGCAGTTCTTC	CASSPGDRLYHGTPKEGGYNEQFF
TRBD2	TRBJ2-7	TRBV27	NA	TGTGCCTCGGGACTAGCGGCGACCTACGAGCAGTACTTC	CASGLAATYEQYF
TRBD2	TRBJ2-3	TRBV7-2	few	TGTGCCAGCAGCTTAGCTTTTAGGGGCCCTTGGCGGGGGACAGATACGCAGTATTTT	CASSLAFRGPWRGTDTQYF
NA	TRBJ1-1	TRBV4-2	NA	TGTGCCAGCAGCCCGGACCAGGCCGCGAACACTGAAGCTTTCTTT	CASSPDQAANTEAFF
NA	TRBJ1-2	TRBV7-3	few	TGTGCCAGCAGCTTAAAGGGGTTGGTCGGCTACACCTTC	CASSLKGLVGYTF
TRBD2	TRBJ2-1	TRBV20-1	many	TGCAGTGCTAGTCCCCTGACTAGCGGCATCGGCAATGAGCAGTTCTTC	CSASPLTSGIGNEQFF
TRBD1	TRBJ1-2	TRBV29-1	NA	TGCAGCGTTGAAGGCGGACAGGGCGTCTATGGCTACACCTTC	CSVEGGQGVYGYTF
TRBD2	TRBJ2-1	TRBV6-1	few	TGTGCCAGCAGCGGCCGGGGACTAGCGGAGCAGTTCTTC	CASSGRGLAEQFF
NA	TRBJ2-6	TRBV5-1	few	TGCGCCAGCAGCTCGGGGGGGGCCAACGTCCTGACTTTC	CASSSGGANVLTF
TRBD1	TRBJ2-3	TRBV12-3/TRBV12-4	NA	TGTGCCAGCAGTTTTGGCGTAGGGACAGGGGGCACAGATACGCAGTATTTT	CASSFGVGTGGTDTQYF
NA	TRBJ1-2	TRBV7-3	NA	TGTGCCAGCAGCTTAGGCATAAACTATGGCTACACCTTC	CASSLGINYGYTF
TRBD2	TRBJ2-1	TRBV15	NA	TGTGCCTCGGGTAGCGGGAGTAGAAATGAGCAGTTCTTC	CASGSGSRNEQFF
NA	TRBJ2-1	TRBV4-1	few	TGCGCCAGCAGCCAAGAAGGTCTCGCCGATGAGCAGTTCTTC	CASSQEGLADEQFF
TRBD1	TRBJ2-1	TRBV5-1	NA	TGCGCCAGCAGCTTAGCCTCCGGGACAGCCGCCAATGAGCAGTTCTTC	CASSLASGTAANEQFF
NA	TRBJ1-3	TRBV11-2	NA	TGTGCCAGCAGCTTAGAGGCTGGAAACACCATATATTTT	CASSLEAGNTIYF
NA	TRBJ2-7	TRBV3-1	few	TGTGCCAGCAGCCACCCAGGTTACGAGCAGTACTTC	CASSHPGYEQYF
TRBD2	TRBJ2-3	TRBV11-1	NA	TGTGCCAGCAGCTCACAGATTATAGCGGGAGGGACTTATAGCACAGATACGCAGTATTTT	CASSSQIIAGGTYSTDTQYF
NA	TRBJ1-6	TRBV5-1	many	TGCGCCAGCAGCTTGGAGATGGGAGCGGATAATTCACCCCTCCACTTT	CASSLEMGADNSPLHF
TRBD2	TRBJ2-3	TRBV24-1	few	TGTGCCACCAGTGGGGGCCGGACGGGGGGAGATACGCAGTATTTT	CATSGGRTGGDTQYF
TRBD2	TRBJ2-3	TRBV28	NA	TGTGCCAGCAGTTCTAGCGGGAGGCGCGATACGCAGTATTTT	CASSSSGRRDTQYF
TRBD1	TRBJ2-3	TRBV7-6	NA	TGTGCCAGCAGCTTAGGGGACAGGTCACCCTACCGACCATATAGCACAGATACGCAGTATTTT	CASSLGDRSPYRPYSTDTQYF
NA	TRBJ2-1	TRBV20-1	NA	TGCAGTGCTTCCCCCGGGAGCTCCTACAATGAGCAGTTCTTC	CSASPGSSYNEQFF
TRBD1	TRBJ2-2	TRBV12-3/TRBV12-4	few	TGTGCCAGCACCGGGGACAGGATGAACACCGGGGAGCTGTTTTTT	CASTGDRMNTGELFF
TRBD2	TRBJ2-1	TRBV7-9	many	TGTGCCAGCAGCTTAGCTACAGGCGGGAGGATTTCGAGCGAGCAGTTCTTC	CASSLATGGRISSEQFF
NA	TRBJ1-5	TRBV19	NA	TGTGCCAGTAGTCACAGGGAATTGAATCAGCCCCAGCATTTT	CASSHRELNQPQHF
TRBD2	TRBJ2-2	TRBV11-2	NA	TGTGCCAGCAGCTTAGGATCTAGCGGGAGGGCCGCCGGGGAGCTGTTTTTT	CASSLGSSGRAAGELFF
TRBD1	TRBJ2-7	TRBV7-2	few	TGTGCCAGCAACCTCGAACAGGGGACCCCTATATACGAGCAGTACTTC	CASNLEQGTPIYEQYF
NA	TRBJ1-1	TRBV5-1	NA	TGCGCCAGCAGCTTAAAGCTTTACACTGAAGCTTTCTTT	CASSLKLYTEAFF
TRBD1	TRBJ2-1	TRBV14	many	TGTGCCAGCAGCCGGACAGGGTACAATGAGCAGTTCTTC	CASSRTGYNEQFF
NA	TRBJ2-1	TRBV7-9	NA	TGTGCCAGCAGCTTAGGTCGGCAGGCCGCCTACAATGAGCAGTTCTTC	CASSLGRQAAYNEQFF
TRBD2	TRBJ2-7	TRBV27	many	TGTGCCAGCAGACGACTAGCGGGGTCCTACGAGCAGTACTTC	CASRRLAGSYEQYF
NA	TRBJ2-3	TRBV5-1	few	TGCGCCAGCAGCCCGGGCCAAGAGACAGATACGCAGTATTTT	CASSPGQETDTQYF